The source of this T cell receptor beta chain is a study of OX40 agonist ivuxolimab in advanced cancers. Regarding the complete study: The costimulatory receptor OX40 (CD134) was targeted by ivuxolimab, a fully human IgG2 agonistic monoclonal antibody. Intravenous ivuxolimab was administered to patients every 2 weeks at six dose levels: 0.01, 0.1, 0.3, 1.5, 3 and 10 mg/kg. Of the approximately 54 patients in dose escalation, about 20 had hepatocellular carcinoma, some 15 had melanoma, 9 had renal cell carcinoma and 9 had head and neck cancer. In the dose-escalation cohort, 70% to 85% of patients were male, and the mean age was roughly 60 years with a range of roughly 23 to 79. Patients were allowed to have had prior anti-PD-1, anti-PD-L1 or anti-CTLA-4 therapy, and roughly 40% of the dose-escalation patients had previously received checkpoint inhibitors. Partial responses occurred in three dose-escalation patients, of whom one had hepatocellular carcinoma and two had cutaneous melanoma. Peripheral TCRbeta sequencing aimed to test whether ivuxolimab altered TCR sequence diversity and caused clonal T-cell expansion. The paper reports the monotherapy dose-escalation portion (N of about 51 patients) of the phase I ivuxolimab trial. What the study reported, not specific to this receptor: Which antigens the clonally expanded peripheral T cells were specific for was not determined. Low levels of normalized T-cell clonal expansion were also seen in some patients who did not respond. After ivuxolimab, more expanded clones were found on average in CD8+ T cells than in CD4+ T cells. At doses of 0.1 to 3.0 mg/kg, clonal expansion of both CD4+ and CD8+ T cells in blood was seen between baseline and week 6. In the 0.1-3.0 mg/kg groups, partial responders had among the lowest normalized peripheral clonal expansion, particularly in CD8+ T cells.

V is shortened by 7 bases, J by 7 bases, and the region joining them spans 28 bases. The CDR3 starts with the cysteine, ends with the phenylalanine, and has 17 residues. The sequence is cut down to CDR3 DNA, 51 bases in frame from base 1. CDR1 and CDR2, looked up from the germline V gene, are MDHEN and SYDVKM. To sequence the TCRbeta CDR3 region, genomic DNA was isolated from the sorted cells. TCRbeta CDR3 regions were sequenced using the immunoSEQ Assay. This is the immuneACCESS table as TCRdb keeps it, with only in-frame sequences that have V and J called. A part of the clones is gone; compared with another copy, unresolved V genes explain less than half, and the rest is unexplained. The sample table shows tens of thousands of clones, and around nine tenths are seen once. The ten largest make up 2% to 3% of the sample. The trial excluded patients who had a history of autoimmune disease or were on systemic immunosuppression. Peripheral blood for TCR sequencing was collected from all dose cohorts at baseline, on cycle 4 day 1, and on cycle 7 day 1. The samples were taken from a phase I, first-in-human, multicenter, open-label dose-escalation trial of ivuxolimab. Adults with locally advanced or metastatic melanoma, renal cell carcinoma, hepatocellular carcinoma or head and neck squamous cell carcinoma were enrolled in the trial. CD4+ and CD8+ T cells were sorted separately from peripheral blood before TCR sequencing.

This clone came up once. What antigen it recognizes has not been identified. Per-base qualities were not stored, and no clone one base away is much larger. This receptor chain uses TRBV28 and TRBJ2-5; a tentative D match to TRBD1 spans 5 bases. The source material was CD4+ or CD8+ T cells sorted from blood, sampled in a trial of the OX40 agonist ivuxolimab. The source of this sequence is an adult with an advanced solid tumor such as melanoma, head and neck, liver or kidney cancer. DNA sequence: TGTGCCAGCAACCCTGGTGGGGCAGGTCTCTTCAAGGGGACCCAGTACTTC. Translated, it reads CASNPGGAGLFKGTQYF.